The 25 T cell receptor beta chains below come from one sample, sequenced in a study. TCRdb redid the calling of the 5' RACE reads with MiXCR, one entry per CDR3 protein. The sample yields about 57,000 distinct CDR3 sequences, about 26% seen once. The sorted Tregs were CD4+CD25+CD127-/low cells. Sequenced sample: tumor-infiltrating Tregs sorted from the breast tumor. Every receptor here comes from a female donor with breast cancer.

The chain has TRBV12-3 or TRBV12-4 and TRBJ1-5; D gene unclear. Trimming pared 10 bases from V and 6 bases from J, leaving 16 bases between. The CDR3 runs 13 residues. CDR3 amino acids: CATTPSIAQPQHF. The CDR3 nucleotides are TGTGCCACCACGCCGTCCATAGCTCAGCCCCAGCATTTT.

The chain recombines TRBV12-5 with TRBJ2-3, with TRBD1 matching 9 bases. This CDR3 contains 14 residues. Germline assignment: CDR1 LGHNT and CDR2 FRNRAP. J was trimmed by 4 bases and V by 4 bases; bases with no gene match: 3. DNA for the CDR3: TGTGCTAGTGGTTGGGGACAGGGAGCAGATACGCAGTATTTT. Translating gives CASGWGQGADTQYF.

This clonotype has at least ten counts. The J gene is TRBJ2-1, the V gene TRBV4-2, with 8 bases matching TRBD2. V dropped 8 bases and J dropped 6; count of bases not matched to a gene: 6. Per germline, CDR1 LGHNA and CDR2 YNFKEQ. The CDR3 sequence is 13 residues long. The CDR3: CASLDGGANEQFF. CDR3 nucleotides: TGTGCCAGCCTCGACGGGGGGGCCAATGAGCAGTTCTTC.

This clonotype was seen at least ten times. This rearrangement joins TRBV27 to TRBJ2-4; TRBD2 aligns across 10 bases. CDR3 length equals 17 residues. Trimming at V came to 6 bases and at J to 6 bases, leaving 14 bases not matched to a gene. Germline V gene lookup returns CDR1 MNHEY and CDR2 SMNVEV (reference sequence). CDR3 nucleotide sequence: TGTGCCAGCAGCCCTCAGCGGGAGGGCCACTCGCGAAACATTCAGTACTTC. Its protein product is CASSPQREGHSRNIQYF.

The genes are TRBV25-1 and TRBJ2-5, with 8 bases fitting TRBD1. The J segment lost 1 base and the V segment lost 8 bases, leaving 9 bases of the junction unmatched. Germline CDR1 is MGHDK and CDR2 is SYGVNS. This CDR3 comprises 15 residues. This chain's CDR3 is CASRGPTGAQETQYF. The DNA of the CDR3 is TGTGCCAGCCGAGGACCGACAGGGGCCCAAGAGACCCAGTACTTC.

The chain links TRBV11-2 to TRBJ2-1; D assignment may be TRBD1 or TRBD2 (5 bases each). V shed 3 bases and J shed 0 bases, with 9 bases lying between them. This CDR3 has 15 amino acids. The germline V gene encodes CDR1 SGHAT and CDR2 FQNNGV. The CDR3: CASSFGTSSYNEQFF. The CDR3 DNA reads TGTGCCAGCAGCTTTGGGACGAGCTCCTACAATGAGCAGTTCTTC.

The gene calls are TRBV29-1 and TRBJ2-3; perhaps TRBD2 as D (6 bases). The CDR3 covers 12 residues. Trimming took 7 bases from V and 0 from J, leaving 8 bases between them. Germline V gene data show CDR1 as SQVTM and CDR2 as ANQGSEA. The CDR3 region has the DNA TGCAGCGGGGGGGAAAGCACAGATACGCAGTATTTT. Translation gives CSGGESTDTQYF.

The chain links TRBV18 to TRBJ1-1; D is undetermined. The ends were cut back, 3 bases at V and 1 base at J, with 9 bases in the middle. The CDR3 extends over 14 amino acids. Germline CDR1 and CDR2: KGHSH and LQKENI. The CDR3 nucleotides are TGTGCCAGCTCACCCGAGATGGCGAACACTGAAGCTTTCTTT. Its protein is CASSPEMANTEAFF. Full variable domain (rest looked up from reference TRBV18 and TRBJ1-1): NAGVMQNPRHLVRRRGQEARLRCSPMKGHSHVYWYRQLPEEGLKFMVYLQKENIIDESGMPKERFSAEFPKEGPSILRIQQVVRGDSAAYFCASSPEMANTEAFFGQGTRLTVV.

This clonotype was observed many times. The V and J genes are TRBV27 and TRBJ2-1, with 9 bases fitting TRBD1. Germline V CDR1 and CDR2: MNHEY, SMNVEV (reference sequence). V was clipped by 3 bases and J by 8 bases; unmatched bases: 8. The CDR3 contains 15 residues. CDR3 amino acids: CASSFWDRASYEQFF. The CDR3 region has the DNA TGTGCCAGCAGTTTTTGGGACAGGGCCTCCTATGAGCAGTTCTTC.

This clonotype has a count of ten or more. The chain has TRBV7-3 and TRBJ2-3, with 9 bases lining up with TRBD2. V was pared by 1 base and J by 0 bases, with 8 bases of the junction left unmatched. The CDR3 covers 18 residues. CDR1 is SGHTA, CDR2 FQGTGA, per germline. The CDR3 here is CASSLKGISGRSTDTQYF. CDR3 DNA sequence: TGTGCCAGCAGCTTAAAGGGGATTAGCGGGAGAAGCACAGATACGCAGTATTTT.

The chain recombines TRBV20-1 with TRBJ2-5; no definite D call. Trimming removed 0 bases at V and 9 bases at J, with 17 bases between. This CDR3 is 14 amino acids long. Germline V gene data show CDR1 as DFQATT and CDR2 as SNEGSKA (reference sequence). CDR3 in amino acids: CSARDPIVFGPQYF. DNA of the CDR3: TGCAGTGCTAGAGACCCCATTGTATTTGGACCCCAGTACTTC.

Ten or more counts support this clonotype. The rearrangement links TRBV11-2 to TRBJ1-2, with 9 bases fitting TRBD1. With V trimmed by 4 bases and J by 2 bases, 11 bases remained unmatched. Per the germline V gene, CDR1 is SGHAT and CDR2 is FQNNGV. CDR3 length equals 17 residues. The CDR3 DNA reads TGTGCCAGCAGCTCCCCACCCCCGGGACAGGGAAACTATGGCTACACCTTC. This translates into CASSSPPPGQGNYGYTF.

This clonotype was found many times. This rearrangement joins TRBV7-2 to TRBJ1-2; 10 nucleotides agree with TRBD1. V shed 6 bases, J shed 8 bases, and the junction held 12 bases outside the gene matches. The length of the CDR3 is 15 residues. The germline V gene encodes CDR1 SGHTA and CDR2 FQGNSA. The DNA for the CDR3 is TGTGCCAGCAGTAGTAGCCCAGGGACAGGGGTGGGCTACACCTTC. Its translation is CASSSSPGTGVGYTF.

This sequence joins TRBV7-2 and TRBJ1-6; 7 nucleotides match TRBD1. The germline V gene has CDR1 SGHTA and CDR2 FQGNSA. With 5 bases clipped from V and 5 bases from J, the junction kept 6 bases outside the gene matches. There are 15 residues in the CDR3. The CDR3 bases are TGTGCCAGCAGCCGGTCGGGACAGAATAATTCACCCCTCCACTTT. Translated, it gives CASSRSGQNNSPLHF.

Note on this clonotype: Since a much larger clone is just one base distant, this may be a read error. The chain employs TRBV18 and TRBJ2-3; 11 positions agree with TRBD2. Per germline, CDR1 KGHSH and CDR2 LQKENI. The CDR3 is 16 amino acids. The DNA for the CDR3 is TGTGCCGGCTCACGGACGCTAGCGGGAGGCCCAGATACGCAGTATTTT. It codes for CAGSRTLAGGPDTQYF.

For this clonotype: A much bigger clone sits one base away, suggesting this may be a read error. This sequence joins TRBV6-2 or TRBV6-3 and TRBJ2-1; 9 bases map to TRBD2. Germline loops: CDR1 MNHEY, CDR2 SVGEGT. The CDR3 runs 14 residues. The CDR3 DNA reads as TGTACCAGCAGTTACTCTGGTCTAGCGGGAGAGCAGTTCTTC. This codes for CTSSYSGLAGEQFF.

At least ten counts were recorded for this clonotype. J is TRBJ2-1 and V is TRBV29-1; D is unresolved. Trimming took 0 bases from V and 7 from J, leaving 10 bases between them. CDR1 is SQVTM and CDR2 is ANQGSEA in the germline V gene. The CDR3 length is 13 residues. Written as DNA, the CDR3 is TGCAGCGTTGAAGAAGGGCAGCTAAATGAGCAGTTCTTC. It specifies CSVEEGQLNEQFF.

This clonotype has only a few counts. V usage is TRBV5-1 and J usage is TRBJ2-1; unclear D gene. The CDR3 has 13 residues. Trimming shortened V by 1 base and J by 10 bases, and 12 bases separated the two germline ends. The germline V gene has CDR1 SGHRS and CDR2 YFSETQ. The CDR3 DNA follows: TGCGCCAGCAGCTTGATTGGGAAGGACGAGCAGTTCTTC. This translates into CASSLIGKDEQFF.

This clonotype was counted between two and nine times. The chain joins TRBV20-1 to TRBJ2-7; 11 bases map to TRBD2. The CDR3 totals 13 residues. V shed 5 bases and J 10 bases; nucleotides not matched to a gene: 10. The germline V gene encodes CDR1 DFQATT and CDR2 SNEGSKA (reference sequence). Here the CDR3 DNA reads TGCAGTGCTTCGGGACTAGCGGTTTACGGACAGTACTTC. Its translation: CSASGLAVYGQYF.

The gene calls are TRBV7-9 and TRBJ2-1, with D unclear. The ends were cut back, 0 bases at V and 10 bases at J, with 13 bases in the middle. This CDR3 spans 14 amino acids. CDR1 SEHNR and CDR2 FQNEAQ come from the germline V gene (reference sequence). CDR3 sequence reads: CASSLAPPLDEQFF. The CDR3 DNA follows: TGTGCCAGCAGCTTAGCCCCCCCTCTGGACGAGCAGTTCTTC. Full variable domain (remainder filled in from reference TRBV7-9 and TRBJ2-1): DTGVSQNPRHKITKRGQNVTFRCDPISEHNRLYWYRQTLGQGPEFLTYFQNEAQLEKSRLLSDRFSAERPKGSFSTLEIQRTEQGDSAMYLCASSLAPPLDEQFFGPGTRLTVL.

At least ten counts were recorded for this clonotype. V gene TRBV6-2 or TRBV6-3 combines with J gene TRBJ2-5; TRBD1 aligns across 7 bases. This CDR3 is 14 amino acids long. The germline V gene has CDR1 MNHEY and CDR2 SVGEGT. Trimming cost V 5 bases and J 2 bases; bases outside gene matches: 5. As DNA, the CDR3 is TGTGCCAGCAGTCTCGACAGGGATCAAGAGACCCAGTACTTC. Its protein product is CASSLDRDQETQYF.

This clonotype was observed at least ten times. The chain employs TRBV20-1 and TRBJ2-1; 11 bases are shared with TRBD2. J lost 7 bases, V lost 5 bases, and 7 bases had no gene match. CDR1 is DFQATT and CDR2 is SNEGSKA in the germline V gene (reference sequence). The CDR3 runs 14 residues. This CDR3 reads CSAFLAGGANEQFF. The CDR3 DNA is TGCAGTGCTTTCCTAGCGGGAGGCGCGAATGAGCAGTTCTTC.

This clonotype has just a few counts. CDR3: CASSVGSGTPPNEQFF. Here the CDR3 DNA reads TGTGCCAGCAGCGTGGGTAGCGGAACCCCCCCCAATGAGCAGTTCTTC. The chain employs TRBV7-8 and TRBJ2-1, with D possibly TRBD2 on 6 matching bases. Germline-derived CDR1 and CDR2 are SGHVS and FQNEAQ. Trimming shortened V by 5 bases and J by 6 bases, and 20 bases separated the two germline ends. The CDR3 runs to 16 residues.

This clonotype came up many times. This chain links TRBV4-3 with TRBJ2-7; D gene unclear. The ends were cut back, 0 bases at V and 1 base at J, with 7 bases in the middle. The V gene's germline CDR1 is LGHNA and CDR2 YSLEER. This CDR3 comprises 14 residues. CDR3 loop: CASSQDAQSYEQYF. The CDR3 DNA is TGCGCCAGCAGCCAAGATGCACAGTCCTACGAGCAGTACTTC.

Turning to this clonotype: The limits of the CDR3 on the DNA are not certain, so only TCRdb's listed CDR3 is given. This sequence joins TRBV12-3 or TRBV12-4 and TRBJ2-2; TRBD2, the D gene given by the table, was not confirmed from the DNA. The CDR3 spans 14 amino acids, including both terminal residues. The CDR3 loop is CATRRAGPPGELFF.